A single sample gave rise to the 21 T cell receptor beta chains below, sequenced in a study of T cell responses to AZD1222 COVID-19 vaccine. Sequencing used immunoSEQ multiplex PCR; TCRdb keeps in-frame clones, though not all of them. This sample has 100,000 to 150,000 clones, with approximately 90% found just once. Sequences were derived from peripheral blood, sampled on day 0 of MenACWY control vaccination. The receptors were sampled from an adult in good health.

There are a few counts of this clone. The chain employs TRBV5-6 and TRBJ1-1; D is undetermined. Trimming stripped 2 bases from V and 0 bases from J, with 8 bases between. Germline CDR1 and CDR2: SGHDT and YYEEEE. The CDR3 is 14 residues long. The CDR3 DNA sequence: TGTGCCAGCAGCTTCGGGTTTATGAACACTGAAGCTTTCTTT. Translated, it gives CASSFGFMNTEAFF.

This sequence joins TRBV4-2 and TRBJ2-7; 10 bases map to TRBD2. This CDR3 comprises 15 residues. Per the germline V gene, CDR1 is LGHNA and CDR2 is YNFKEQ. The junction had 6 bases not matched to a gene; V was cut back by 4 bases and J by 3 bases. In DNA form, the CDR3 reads TGTGCCAGCAGCCGCGGTAGCGGGAGGCGCTACGAGCAGTACTTC. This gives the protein CASSRGSGRRYEQYF.

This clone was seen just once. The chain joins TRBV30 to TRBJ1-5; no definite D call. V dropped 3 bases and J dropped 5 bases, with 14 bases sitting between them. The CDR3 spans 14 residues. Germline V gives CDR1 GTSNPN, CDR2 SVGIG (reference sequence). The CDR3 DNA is TGTGCCTGGAGCCCCTTGGTAAATGATCAGCCCCAGCATTTT. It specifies CAWSPLVNDQPQHF.

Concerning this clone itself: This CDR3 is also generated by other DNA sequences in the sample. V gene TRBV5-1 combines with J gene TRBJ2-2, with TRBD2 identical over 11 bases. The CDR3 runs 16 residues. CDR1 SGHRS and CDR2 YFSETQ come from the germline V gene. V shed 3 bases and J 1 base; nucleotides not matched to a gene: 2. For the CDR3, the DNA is TGCGCCAGCAGCTCCGGACTAGCGGGGAACACCGGGGAGCTGTTTTTT. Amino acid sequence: CASSSGLAGNTGELFF. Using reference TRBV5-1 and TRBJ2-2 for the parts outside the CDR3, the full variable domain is KAGVTQTPRYLIKTRGQQVTLSCSPISGHRSVSWYQQTPGQGLQFLFEYFSETQRNKGNFPGRFSGRQFSNSRSEMNVSTLELGDSALYLCASSSGLAGNTGELFFGEGSRLTVL.

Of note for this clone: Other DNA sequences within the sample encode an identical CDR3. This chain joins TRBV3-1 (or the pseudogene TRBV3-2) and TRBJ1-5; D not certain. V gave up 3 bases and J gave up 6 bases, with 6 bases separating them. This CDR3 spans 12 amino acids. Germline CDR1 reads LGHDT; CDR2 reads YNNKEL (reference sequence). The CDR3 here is CASSQGGQPQHF. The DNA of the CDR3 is TGTGCCAGCAGCCAGGGAGGTCAGCCCCAGCATTTT.

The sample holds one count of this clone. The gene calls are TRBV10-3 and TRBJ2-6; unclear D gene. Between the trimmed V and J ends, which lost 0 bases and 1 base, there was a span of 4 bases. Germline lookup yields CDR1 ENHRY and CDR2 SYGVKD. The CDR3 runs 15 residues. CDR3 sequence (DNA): TGTGCCATCAGTGAGTCGATATCTGGGGCCAACGTCCTGACTTTC. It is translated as CAISESISGANVLTF.

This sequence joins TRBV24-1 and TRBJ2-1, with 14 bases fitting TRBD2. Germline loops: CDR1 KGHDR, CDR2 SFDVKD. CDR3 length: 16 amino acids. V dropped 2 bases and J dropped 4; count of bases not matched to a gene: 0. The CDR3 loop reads CATSDWTSGGYNEQFF. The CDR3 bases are TGTGCCACCAGTGATTGGACTAGCGGGGGGTACAATGAGCAGTTCTTC.

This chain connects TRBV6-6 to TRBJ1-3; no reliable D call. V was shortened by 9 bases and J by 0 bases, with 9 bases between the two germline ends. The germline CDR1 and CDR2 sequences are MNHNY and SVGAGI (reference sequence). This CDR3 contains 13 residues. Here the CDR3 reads CASLALSGNTIYF. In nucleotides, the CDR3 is TGTGCCAGTTTGGCCCTCTCTGGAAACACCATATATTTT.

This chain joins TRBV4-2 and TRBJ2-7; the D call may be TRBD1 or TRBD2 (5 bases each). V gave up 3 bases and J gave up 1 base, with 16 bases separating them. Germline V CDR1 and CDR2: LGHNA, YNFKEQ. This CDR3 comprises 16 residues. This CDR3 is CASSHETGTPSYEQYF. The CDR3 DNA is TGTGCCAGCAGCCACGAAACCGGGACCCCATCCTACGAGCAGTACTTC.

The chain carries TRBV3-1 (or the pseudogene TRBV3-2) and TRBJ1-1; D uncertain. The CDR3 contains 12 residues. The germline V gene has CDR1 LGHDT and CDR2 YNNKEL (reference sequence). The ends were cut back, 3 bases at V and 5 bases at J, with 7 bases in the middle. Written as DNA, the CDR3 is TGTGCCAGCAGCCAGAGTGTTACTGAAGCTTTCTTT. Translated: CASSQSVTEAFF.

DNA of the CDR3: TGTGCCAGCAGTTACTCGACCAGGGGAACTCGACTTTTCCATGGCTACACCTTC. As protein: CASSYSTRGTRLFHGYTF. The rearrangement uses TRBV6-2 or TRBV6-3 and TRBJ1-2, with D maybe TRBD1 (6 bases). The CDR3 sequence is 18 residues long. The germline V and J ends were trimmed by 0 bases and 6 bases, with 23 bases remaining between them. Per the germline V gene, CDR1 is MNHEY and CDR2 is SVGEGT.

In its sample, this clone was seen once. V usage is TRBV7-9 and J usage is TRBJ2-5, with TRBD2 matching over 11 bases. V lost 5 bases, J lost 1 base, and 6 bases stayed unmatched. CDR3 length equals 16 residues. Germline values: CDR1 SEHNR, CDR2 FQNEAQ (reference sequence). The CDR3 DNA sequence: TGTGCCAGCAGCCCCGGGACTAGCGGAGTCCAAGAGACCCAGTACTTC. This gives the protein CASSPGTSGVQETQYF.

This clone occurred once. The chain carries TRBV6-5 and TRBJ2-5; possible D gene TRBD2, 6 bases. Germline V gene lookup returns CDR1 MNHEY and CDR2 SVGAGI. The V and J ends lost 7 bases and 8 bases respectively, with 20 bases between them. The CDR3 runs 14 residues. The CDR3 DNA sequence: TGTGCCAGCACTACAGGCGGGGAGTACGCAACCCAGTACTTC. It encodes CASTTGGEYATQYF.

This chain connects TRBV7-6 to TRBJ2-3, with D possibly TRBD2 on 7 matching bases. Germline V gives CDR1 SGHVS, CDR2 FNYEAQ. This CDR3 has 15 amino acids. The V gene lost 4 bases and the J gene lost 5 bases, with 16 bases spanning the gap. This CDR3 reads CASSSQPGGQDTQYF. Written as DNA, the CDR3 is TGTGCCAGCAGCTCTCAACCCGGGGGGCAAGATACGCAGTATTTT.

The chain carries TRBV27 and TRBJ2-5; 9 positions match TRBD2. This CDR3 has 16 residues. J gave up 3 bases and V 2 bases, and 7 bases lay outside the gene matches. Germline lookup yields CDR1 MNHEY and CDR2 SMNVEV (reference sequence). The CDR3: CASSLASGMMKETQYF. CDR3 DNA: TGTGCCAGCAGTTTAGCTAGCGGGATGATGAAAGAGACCCAGTACTTC.

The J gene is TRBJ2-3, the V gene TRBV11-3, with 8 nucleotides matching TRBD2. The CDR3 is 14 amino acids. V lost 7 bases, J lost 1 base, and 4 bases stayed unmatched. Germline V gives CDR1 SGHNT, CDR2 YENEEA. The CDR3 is CASTETSGTDTQYF. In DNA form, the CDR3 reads TGTGCCAGCACCGAGACTAGCGGCACAGATACGCAGTATTTT.

CDR3 loop: CASGQTGGAYEQYF. CDR3 DNA sequence: TGTGCCAGCGGACAGACAGGGGGCGCCTACGAGCAGTACTTC. V and J are TRBV5-6 and TRBJ2-7, with 10 nucleotides matching TRBD1. Germline trimming cut 7 bases from V and 2 bases from J; bases unmatched to any gene: 6. Germline CDR1 and CDR2: SGHDT and YYEEEE. The CDR3 runs 14 residues. Drawing the rest from reference TRBV5-6 and TRBJ2-7, the complete variable domain is DAGVTQSPTHLIKTRGQQVTLRCSPKSGHDTVSWYQQALGQGPQFIFQYYEEEERQRGNFPDRFSGHQFPNYSSELNVNALLLGDSALYLCASGQTGGAYEQYFGPGTRLTVT.

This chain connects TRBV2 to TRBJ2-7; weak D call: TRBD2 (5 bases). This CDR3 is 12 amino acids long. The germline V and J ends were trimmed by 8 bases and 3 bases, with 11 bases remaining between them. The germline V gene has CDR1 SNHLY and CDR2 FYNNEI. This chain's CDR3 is CASGWTFYEQYF. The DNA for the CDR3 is TGTGCCAGCGGTTGGACTTTCTACGAGCAGTACTTC. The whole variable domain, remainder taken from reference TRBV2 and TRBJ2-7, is EPEVTQTPSHQVTQMGQEVILRCVPISNHLYFYWYRQILGQKVEFLVSFYNNEISEKSEIFDDQFSVERPDGSNFTLKIRSTKLEDSAMYFCASGWTFYEQYFGPGTRLTVT.

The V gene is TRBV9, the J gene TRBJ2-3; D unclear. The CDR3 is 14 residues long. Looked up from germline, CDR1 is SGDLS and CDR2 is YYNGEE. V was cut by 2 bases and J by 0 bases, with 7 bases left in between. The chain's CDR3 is CASSVMESTDTQYF. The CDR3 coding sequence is TGTGCCAGCAGCGTTATGGAAAGCACAGATACGCAGTATTTT.

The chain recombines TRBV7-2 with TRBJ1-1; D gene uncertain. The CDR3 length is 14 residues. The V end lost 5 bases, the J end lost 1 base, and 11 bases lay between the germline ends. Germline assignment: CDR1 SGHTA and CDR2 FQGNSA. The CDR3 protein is CASSPGSWNTEAFF. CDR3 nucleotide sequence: TGTGCCAGCAGCCCGGGGTCCTGGAACACTGAAGCTTTCTTT.

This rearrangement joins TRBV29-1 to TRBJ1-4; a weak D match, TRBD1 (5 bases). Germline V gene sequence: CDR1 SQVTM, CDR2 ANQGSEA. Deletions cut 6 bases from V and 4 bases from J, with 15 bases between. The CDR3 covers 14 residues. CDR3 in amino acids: CSVVLGPLNEKLFF. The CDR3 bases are TGCAGCGTAGTACTGGGACCGCTTAATGAAAAACTGTTTTTT. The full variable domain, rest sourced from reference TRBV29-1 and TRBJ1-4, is SAVISQKPSRDICQRGTSLTIQCQVDSQVTMMFWYRQQPGQSLTLIATANQGSEATYESGFVIDKFPISRPNLTFSTLTVSNMSPEDSSIYLCSVVLGPLNEKLFFGSGTQLSVL.